This TCR beta chain emerged from a study of T cell repertoires in cytomegalovirus infection. About the research overall: CMV infection plus the matching HLA type was flagged by public TCR beta signatures.

A single record per CDR3 protein comes from TCRdb applying MiXCR to the reads. The sample records about 300,000 distinct CDR3 sequences, approximately 8.9% being singletons. This clonotype came up many times. Its specificity is unknown. Study findings and constraints: CMV carriers with the relevant HLA were identified by cumulative public TCR beta family frequency. HLA-C-restricted TCR beta clonotypes specific for CMV led the ex vivo response.

The CDR3 is 14 residues long. CDR1 and CDR2 from the germline V gene are SGHTA and FQGNSA. Losses at the gene ends were 3 bases for V and 4 bases for J; bases not matched to a gene: 4. J is TRBJ2-3 and V is TRBV7-2; 7 nucleotides match TRBD1. Sequences were obtained from PBMCs. This clonotype was sampled from a human donor in good health (CMV status not recorded). Some clones in this sample may be carry-over from other donors' samples. The CDR3 DNA sequence: TGTGCCAGCAGCTTTCGACAGGGTGCAGATACGCAGTATTTT. Translated, it gives CASSFRQGADTQYF.